The 14 T cell receptor beta chains below were found in one sample sequenced in a study of cytomegalovirus exposure and HLA in healthy donors. It was with 60 Vbeta and 13 Jbeta primers that the PCR ran. Data came from immunoSEQ multiplex PCR; TCRdb stores just in-frame clones and leaves some out. The table records approximately 210,000 clones, around 74% of them present only once. Material: PBMCs. These receptors all come from a girl between 5 and 17 years old in good health and CMV-seropositive.

This clone was seen a single time. The chain carries TRBV5-1 and TRBJ1-6; tentatively, D is TRBD1 (6 bases). The CDR3 is 14 amino acids. V lost 4 bases, J lost 3 bases, and 8 bases lay in between. Germline values: CDR1 SGHRS, CDR2 YFSETQ. CDR3 nucleotides: TGCGCCAGCAGCGTGGACAGCTATAATTCACCCCTCCACTTT. Translating gives CASSVDSYNSPLHF.

This chain joins TRBV7-2 and TRBJ2-7; 12 bases fit TRBD2. This CDR3 has 17 amino acids. Germline V lookup: CDR1 SGHTA, CDR2 FQGNSA. V dropped 5 bases and J dropped 0; count of bases not matched to a gene: 8. CDR3: CASSVHTSGGSSYEQYF. CDR3 nucleotides: TGTGCCAGCAGCGTACATACTAGCGGGGGGAGCTCCTACGAGCAGTACTTC.

This chain uses TRBV13 with TRBJ2-1; a possible D gene is TRBD2 (5 bases). The CDR3 is 15 residues long. Trimming shortened V by 6 bases and J by 8 bases, and 20 bases separated the two germline ends. The germline gives CDR1 PRHDT, CDR2 FYEKMQ (reference sequence). CDR3 nucleotide sequence: TGTGCCAGCAGTTCAGGACTGAGTGTCGATGATGAGCAGTTCTTC. This sequence encodes CASSSGLSVDDEQFF.

The chain is built from TRBV5-1 and TRBJ2-7, with 8 bases matching TRBD1. V was clipped by 2 bases and J by 7 bases; unmatched bases: 8. The germline CDR1 and CDR2 sequences are SGHRS and YFSETQ. The CDR3 totals 14 residues. Here the CDR3 reads CASSLGAGGNEQYF. For the CDR3, the DNA is TGCGCCAGCAGCTTAGGCGCAGGGGGCAATGAGCAGTACTTC.

The V and J genes are TRBV6-6 and TRBJ1-1; D is uncertain. V was trimmed by 0 bases and J by 4 bases, leaving 9 bases between them. CDR1 MNHNY and CDR2 SVGAGI come from the germline V gene (reference sequence). The CDR3 spans 14 residues. The DNA for the CDR3 is TGTGCCAGCAGTTACTCCAGCGGAGGCACTGAAGCTTTCTTT. Protein sequence: CASSYSSGGTEAFF.

This chain joins TRBV5-1 and TRBJ2-7; D unresolved. CDR1 SGHRS and CDR2 YFSETQ come from the germline V gene. CDR3 length: 17 amino acids. V dropped 0 bases and J dropped 0 bases, with 16 bases sitting between them. The CDR3 is CASSLASPSWSSYEQYF. The CDR3 DNA follows: TGCGCCAGCAGCTTGGCCTCCCCCAGCTGGAGCTCCTACGAGCAGTACTTC.

This rearrangement joins TRBV5-4 to TRBJ2-5; the D gene is possibly TRBD1 (5 bases). This CDR3 region has 16 residues. V lost 2 bases, J lost 2 bases, and 16 bases lay in between. Per germline, CDR1 SGHNT and CDR2 YYREEE (reference sequence). CDR3 sequence reads: CASSFGIDRSQETQYF. The CDR3 DNA reads as TGTGCCAGCAGCTTTGGGATAGACAGATCGCAAGAGACCCAGTACTTC.

The chain recombines TRBV6-5 with TRBJ2-7; TRBD2 agrees at 10 bases. The length of the CDR3 is 14 residues. J was trimmed by 6 bases and V by 6 bases; bases with no gene match: 8. Germline CDR1 MNHEY, CDR2 SVGAGI. The CDR3 nucleotides are TGTGCCAGCAGATCTATAGCGGGGGGTGGCGAGCAGTACTTC. Amino acid sequence: CASRSIAGGGEQYF.

The chain carries TRBV5-6 and TRBJ2-1, with TRBD2 as a possible D gene (6 bases). Germline CDR1 is SGHDT and CDR2 is YYEEEE. V lost 1 base to trimming and J lost 1 base, with 15 bases between them. CDR3 length: 17 residues. DNA of the CDR3: TGTGCCAGCAGCTTGATACGAACCGGGGGTTCCTACAATGAGCAGTTCTTC. It yields the protein CASSLIRTGGSYNEQFF. The full variable domain, in which reference TRBV5-6 and TRBJ2-1 provide the parts outside the CDR3, is DAGVTQSPTHLIKTRGQQVTLRCSPKSGHDTVSWYQQALGQGPQFIFQYYEEEERQRGNFPDRFSGHQFPNYSSELNVNALLLGDSALYLCASSLIRTGGSYNEQFFGPGTRLTVL.

V is TRBV19 and J is TRBJ2-3; 10 bases fit TRBD2. Germline V lookup: CDR1 LNHDA, CDR2 SQIVND (reference sequence). Trimming cost V 3 bases and J 1 base; bases outside gene matches: 4. This CDR3 contains 16 residues. The CDR3 sequence is CASSIITSGGTDTQYF. The CDR3 DNA follows: TGTGCCAGTAGTATTATAACTAGCGGGGGCACAGATACGCAGTATTTT. The variable domain in full, completed from reference TRBV19 and TRBJ2-3, reads DGGITQSPKYLFRKEGQNVTLSCEQNLNHDAMYWYRQDPGQGLRLIYYSQIVNDFQKGDIAEGYSVSREKKESFPLTVTSAQKNPTAFYLCASSIITSGGTDTQYFGPGTRLTVL.

This clone was seen more than once but under ten times. The chain recombines TRBV15 with TRBJ2-5; D uncertain. The CDR3 totals 13 residues. Deletions cut 1 base from V and 2 bases from J, with 5 bases between. The germline V gene has CDR1 LNHNV and CDR2 YYDKDF (reference sequence). CDR3 bases: TGTGCCACCAGCAGAGCCCCTCAAGAGACCCAGTACTTC. Translated, it gives CATSRAPQETQYF.

This sequence joins TRBV15 and TRBJ2-7; 8 nucleotides agree with TRBD1. This CDR3 comprises 13 residues. V was pared by 2 bases and J by 6 bases, with 3 bases of the junction left unmatched. In germline, CDR1 is LNHNV, CDR2 YYDKDF (reference sequence). The CDR3 here is CATSRRQGPEQYF. The DNA of the CDR3 is TGTGCCACCAGCAGAAGACAGGGGCCCGAGCAGTACTTC.

V gene TRBV7-2 combines with J gene TRBJ2-5, with 12 bases identical to TRBD2. The germline CDR1 and CDR2 sequences are SGHTA and FQGNSA. Trimming cost V 2 bases and J 2 bases; bases outside gene matches: 12. This CDR3 contains 19 residues. CDR3 DNA sequence: TGTGCCAGCAGCTTAAGTTGGGGGCTAGCGGGGGGGGAACAAGAGACCCAGTACTTC. This gives the protein CASSLSWGLAGGEQETQYF.

This chain links TRBV10-3 with TRBJ2-7, with 12 bases matching TRBD2. Germline assignment: CDR1 ENHRY and CDR2 SYGVKD. V was clipped by 3 bases and J by 8 bases; unmatched bases: 11. The CDR3 extends over 16 amino acids. The CDR3: CAISDAQGLAGQKQYF. As DNA, the CDR3 is TGTGCCATCAGTGACGCCCAAGGACTAGCGGGGCAGAAGCAGTACTTC.